This T cell receptor (beta chain) appears in the sequencing data of a study of memory CD4+ T cells and cytomegalovirus serostatus. This clone was detected a few times. Assay: immunoSEQ multiplex PCR; the TCRdb copy retains only in-frame clones and omits some. The table records about 67,000 clones, approximately 80% of them present only once. Single viable CD3+CD4+CD8-CD45RO+ cells were sorted as the memory CD4+ T cells. Germline V lookup: CDR1 MDHEN, CDR2 SYDVKM. There are 12 residues in the CDR3. The ends were cut back, 5 bases at V and 7 bases at J, with 11 bases in the middle. Sequencing was done on a sample of memory CD4+ T cells from blood. The V call is TRBV28, the J call TRBJ1-1; no clear D. The receptor was derived from an adult in good health and CMV-seropositive. CDR3 residues: CASSGPYHEAFF. For the CDR3, the DNA is TGTGCCAGCAGTGGACCATATCATGAAGCTTTCTTT.